The source of this TCR beta chain is a study of early T cells in non-severe SARS-CoV-2 infection. On the study more broadly: Sequencing was performed on bulk RNA from unsorted whole blood, leaving chains unpaired. The study's findings and limits: Database matching using VDJdb favored anti-spike CD8 responses, with private and CD4 specificities left missing.

A remark on this clonotype: What it binds is unknown.

V was pared by 4 bases and J by 0 bases, with 12 bases between. Per germline, CDR1 SGHRS and CDR2 YFSETQ. This CDR3 is built from 15 residues. The TCR library protocol attached unique molecular identifiers to the individual cDNA molecules. TCRdb analysed the 5' RACE reads with MiXCR anew, one entry per CDR3 protein. Among under 35,000 distinct CDR3 sequences, more than 6% were seen once, and the ten largest hold about 4%. The sample comprised whole blood. The chain has TRBV5-1 and TRBJ2-3, with D perhaps TRBD1 or TRBD2 (5 bases each). This clonotype was sampled from an adult who was a healthcare worker with PCR-confirmed SARS-CoV-2 infection or an uninfected control (not recorded which). This chain's CDR3 is CASSDSGASTDTQYF. In nucleotides, the CDR3 is TGCGCCAGCAGCGACAGCGGAGCTAGCACAGATACGCAGTATTTT.